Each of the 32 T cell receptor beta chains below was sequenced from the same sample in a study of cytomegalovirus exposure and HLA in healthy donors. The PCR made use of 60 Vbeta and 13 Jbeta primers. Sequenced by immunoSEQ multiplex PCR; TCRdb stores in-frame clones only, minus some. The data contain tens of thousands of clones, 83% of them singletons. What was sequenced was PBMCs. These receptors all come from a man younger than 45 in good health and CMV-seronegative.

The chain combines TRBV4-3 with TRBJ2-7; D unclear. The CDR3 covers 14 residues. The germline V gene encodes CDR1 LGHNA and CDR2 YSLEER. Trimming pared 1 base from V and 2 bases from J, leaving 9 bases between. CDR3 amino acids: CASSQGRQTYEQYF. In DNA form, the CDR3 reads TGCGCCAGCAGCCAAGGTAGACAAACCTACGAGCAGTACTTC.

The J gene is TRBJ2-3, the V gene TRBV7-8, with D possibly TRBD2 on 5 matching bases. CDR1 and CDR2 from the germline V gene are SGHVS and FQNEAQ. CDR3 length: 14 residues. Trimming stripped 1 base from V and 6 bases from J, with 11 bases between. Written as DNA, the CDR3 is TGTGCCAGCAGCTTAGGCCTAGCTAAGGATACGCAGTATTTT. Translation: CASSLGLAKDTQYF.

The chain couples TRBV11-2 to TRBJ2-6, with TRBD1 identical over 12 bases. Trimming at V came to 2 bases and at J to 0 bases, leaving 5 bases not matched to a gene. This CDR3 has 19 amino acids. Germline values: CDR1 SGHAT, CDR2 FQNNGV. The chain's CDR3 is CASSLRDRGPSSGANVLTF. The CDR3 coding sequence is TGTGCCAGCAGCTTAAGGGACAGGGGGCCTAGCTCTGGGGCCAACGTCCTGACTTTC.

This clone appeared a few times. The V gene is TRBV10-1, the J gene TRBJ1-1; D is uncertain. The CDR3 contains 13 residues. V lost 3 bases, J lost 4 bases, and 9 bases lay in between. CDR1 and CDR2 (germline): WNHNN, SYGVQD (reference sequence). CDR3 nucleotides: TGCGCCAGCAGTGACAGGATAGGCACTGAAGCTTTCTTT. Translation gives CASSDRIGTEAFF.

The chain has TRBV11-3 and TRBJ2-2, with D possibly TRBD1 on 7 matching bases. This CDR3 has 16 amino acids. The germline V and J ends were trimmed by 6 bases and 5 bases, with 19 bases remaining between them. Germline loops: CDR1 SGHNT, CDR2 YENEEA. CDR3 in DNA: TGTGCCAGCAGTGGAACCGAGACAGGGACTACCGGGGAGCTGTTTTTT. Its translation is CASSGTETGTTGELFF.

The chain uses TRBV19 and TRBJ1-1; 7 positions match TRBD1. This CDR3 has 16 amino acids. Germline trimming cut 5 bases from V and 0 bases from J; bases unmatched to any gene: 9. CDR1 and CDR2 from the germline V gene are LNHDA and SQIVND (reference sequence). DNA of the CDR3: TGTGCCAGTAGTCCCGACAGGGCACCGATGAACACTGAAGCTTTCTTT. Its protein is CASSPDRAPMNTEAFF.

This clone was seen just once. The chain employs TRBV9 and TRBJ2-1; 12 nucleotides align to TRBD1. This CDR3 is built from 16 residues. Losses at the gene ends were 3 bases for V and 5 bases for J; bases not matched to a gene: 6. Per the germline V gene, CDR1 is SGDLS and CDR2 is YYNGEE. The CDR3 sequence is CASSAGTGGAHNEQFF. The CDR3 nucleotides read TGTGCCAGCAGCGCCGGGACAGGGGGCGCCCACAATGAGCAGTTCTTC.

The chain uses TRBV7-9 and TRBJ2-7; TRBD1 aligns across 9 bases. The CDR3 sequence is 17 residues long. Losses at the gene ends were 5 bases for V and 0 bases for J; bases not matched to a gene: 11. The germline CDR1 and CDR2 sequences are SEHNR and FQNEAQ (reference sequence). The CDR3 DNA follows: TGTGCCAGCAGCCCGGGACAGGGAAGGGCAGACTCCTACGAGCAGTACTTC. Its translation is CASSPGQGRADSYEQYF.

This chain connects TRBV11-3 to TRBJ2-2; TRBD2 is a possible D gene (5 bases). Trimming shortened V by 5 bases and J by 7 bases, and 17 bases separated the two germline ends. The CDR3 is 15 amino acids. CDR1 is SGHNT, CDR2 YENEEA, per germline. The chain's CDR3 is CASSPNRGSDGELFF. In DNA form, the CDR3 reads TGTGCCAGCAGCCCTAACCGGGGATCGGACGGGGAGCTGTTTTTT.

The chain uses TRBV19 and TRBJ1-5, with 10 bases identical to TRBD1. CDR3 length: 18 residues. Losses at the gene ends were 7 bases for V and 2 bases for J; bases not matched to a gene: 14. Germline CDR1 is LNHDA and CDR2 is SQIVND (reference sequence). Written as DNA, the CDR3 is TGTGCCAGTAACCCCCGGGACAGGGGATCGCGAGGCAATCAGCCCCAGCATTTT. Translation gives CASNPRDRGSRGNQPQHF.

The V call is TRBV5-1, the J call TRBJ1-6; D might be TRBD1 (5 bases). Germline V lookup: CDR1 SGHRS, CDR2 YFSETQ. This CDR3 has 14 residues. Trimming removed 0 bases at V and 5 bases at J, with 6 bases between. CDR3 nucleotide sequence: TGCGCCAGCAGCTTGGAACAGGATAATTCACCCCTCCACTTT. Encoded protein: CASSLEQDNSPLHF.

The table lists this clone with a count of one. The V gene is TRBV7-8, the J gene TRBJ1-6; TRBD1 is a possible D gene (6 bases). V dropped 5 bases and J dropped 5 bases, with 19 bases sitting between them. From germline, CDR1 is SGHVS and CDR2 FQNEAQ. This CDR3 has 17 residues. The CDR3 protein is CASSPKSRGGDNSPLHF. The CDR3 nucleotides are TGTGCCAGCAGCCCAAAGAGCAGGGGTGGGGATAATTCACCCCTCCACTTT. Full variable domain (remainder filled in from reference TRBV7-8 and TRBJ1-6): GAGVSQSPRYKVAKRGQDVALRCDPISGHVSLFWYQQALGQGPEFLTYFQNEAQLDKSGLPSDRFFAERPEGSVSTLKIQRTQQEDSAVYLCASSPKSRGGDNSPLHFGNGTRLTVT.

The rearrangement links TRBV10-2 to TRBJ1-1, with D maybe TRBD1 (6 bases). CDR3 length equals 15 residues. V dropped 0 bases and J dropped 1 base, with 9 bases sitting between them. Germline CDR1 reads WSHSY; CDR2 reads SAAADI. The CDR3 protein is CASSESTRGNTEAFF. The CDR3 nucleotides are TGCGCCAGCAGTGAGTCCACCAGGGGGAACACTGAAGCTTTCTTT.

The CDR3 DNA is TGTGCTAGTGGTTTCACCTTAAAAATAGAGAGCACAGATACGCAGTATTTT. Translating it yields CASGFTLKIESTDTQYF. The chain recombines TRBV12-5 with TRBJ2-3; no clear D gene. The germline V gene encodes CDR1 LGHNT and CDR2 FRNRAP. Trimming took off 3 bases at V and 0 bases at J, with 16 bases between the two ends. There are 17 residues in the CDR3.

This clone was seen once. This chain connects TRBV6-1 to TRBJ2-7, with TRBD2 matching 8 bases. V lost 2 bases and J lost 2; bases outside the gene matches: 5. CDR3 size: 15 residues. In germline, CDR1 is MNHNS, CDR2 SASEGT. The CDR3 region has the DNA TGTGCCAGCAGTGAAAGACTAGCGTCGCCCTACGAGCAGTACTTC. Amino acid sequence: CASSERLASPYEQYF.

CDR3 region: CATSRDRRLYEQYF. CDR3 in DNA: TGTGCCACCAGCAGAGATCGCAGGTTGTACGAGCAGTACTTC. This sequence joins TRBV15 and TRBJ2-7; D is unclear. The length of the CDR3 is 14 residues. The germline V gene has CDR1 LNHNV and CDR2 YYDKDF (reference sequence). V was clipped by 0 bases and J by 4 bases, with 10 bases between them.

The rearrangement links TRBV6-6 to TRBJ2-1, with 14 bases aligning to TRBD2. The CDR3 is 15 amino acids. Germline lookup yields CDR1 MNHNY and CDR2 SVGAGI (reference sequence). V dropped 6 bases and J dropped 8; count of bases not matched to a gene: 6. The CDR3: CASSQTSGGAHEQFF. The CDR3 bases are TGTGCCAGCAGCCAGACTAGCGGGGGGGCCCATGAGCAGTTCTTC.

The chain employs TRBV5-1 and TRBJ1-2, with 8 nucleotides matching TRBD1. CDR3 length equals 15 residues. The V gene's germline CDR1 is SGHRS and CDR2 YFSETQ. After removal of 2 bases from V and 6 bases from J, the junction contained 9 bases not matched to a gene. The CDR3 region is CASSLYPGQVDGYTF. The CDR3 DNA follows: TGCGCCAGCAGCTTATACCCGGGACAGGTTGATGGCTACACCTTC. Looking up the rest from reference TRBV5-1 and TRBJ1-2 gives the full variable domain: KAGVTQTPRYLIKTRGQQVTLSCSPISGHRSVSWYQQTPGQGLQFLFEYFSETQRNKGNFPGRFSGRQFSNSRSEMNVSTLELGDSALYLCASSLYPGQVDGYTFGSGTRLTVV.

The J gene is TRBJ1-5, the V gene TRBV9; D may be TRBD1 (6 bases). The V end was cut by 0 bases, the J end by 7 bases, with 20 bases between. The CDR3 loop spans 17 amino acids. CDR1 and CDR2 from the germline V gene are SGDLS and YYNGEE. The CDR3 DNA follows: TGTGCCAGCAGCGTAGACGACCGCGGGGGCGGTGGCCAGCCCCAGCATTTT. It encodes CASSVDDRGGGGQPQHF.

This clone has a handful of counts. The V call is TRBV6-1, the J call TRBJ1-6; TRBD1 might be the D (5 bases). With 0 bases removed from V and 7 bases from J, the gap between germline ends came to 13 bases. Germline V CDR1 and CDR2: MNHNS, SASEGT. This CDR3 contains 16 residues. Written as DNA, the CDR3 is TGTGCCAGCAGTGAAGCGGGGCTGGCGGGGAATTCACCCCTCCACTTT. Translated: CASSEAGLAGNSPLHF.

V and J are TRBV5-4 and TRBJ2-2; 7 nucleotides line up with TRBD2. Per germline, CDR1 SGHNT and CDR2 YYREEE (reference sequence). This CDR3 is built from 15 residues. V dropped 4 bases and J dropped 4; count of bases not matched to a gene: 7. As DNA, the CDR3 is TGTGCCAGCAGCCCTCCGGGGGGAGGCACCGGGGAGCTGTTTTTT. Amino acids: CASSPPGGGTGELFF.

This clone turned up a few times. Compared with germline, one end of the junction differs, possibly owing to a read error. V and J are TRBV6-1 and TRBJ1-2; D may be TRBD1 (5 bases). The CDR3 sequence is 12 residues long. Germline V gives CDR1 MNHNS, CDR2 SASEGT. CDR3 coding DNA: TGTGCCAGCAGTGGTGCAGGGCCTTCTCGGCACTTC. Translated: CASSGAGPSRHF.

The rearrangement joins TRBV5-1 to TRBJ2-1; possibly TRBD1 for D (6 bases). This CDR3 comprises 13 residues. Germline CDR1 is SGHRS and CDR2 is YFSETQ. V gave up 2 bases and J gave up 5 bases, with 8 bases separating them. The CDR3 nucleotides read TGCGCCAGCAGCTTCAGACAGGACAATGAGCAGTTCTTC. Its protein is CASSFRQDNEQFF.

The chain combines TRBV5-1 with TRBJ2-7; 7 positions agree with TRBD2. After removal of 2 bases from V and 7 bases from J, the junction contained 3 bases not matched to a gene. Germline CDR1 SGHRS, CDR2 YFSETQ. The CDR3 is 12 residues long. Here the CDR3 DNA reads TGCGCCAGCAGCTTCGGGGGAGGGGAGCAGTACTTC. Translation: CASSFGGGEQYF.

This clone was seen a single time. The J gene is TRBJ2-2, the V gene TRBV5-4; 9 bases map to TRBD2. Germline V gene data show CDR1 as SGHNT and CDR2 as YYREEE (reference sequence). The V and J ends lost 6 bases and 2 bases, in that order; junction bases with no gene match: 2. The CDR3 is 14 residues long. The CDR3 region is CASTSGANTGELFF. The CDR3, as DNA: TGTGCCAGCACTAGCGGGGCTAACACCGGGGAGCTGTTTTTT.

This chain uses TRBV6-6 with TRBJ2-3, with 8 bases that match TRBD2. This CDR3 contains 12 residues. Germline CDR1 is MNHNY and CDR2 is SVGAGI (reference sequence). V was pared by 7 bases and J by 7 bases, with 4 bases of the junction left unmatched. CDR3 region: CASTAGGHTQYF. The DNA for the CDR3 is TGTGCCAGCACCGCGGGGGGTCATACGCAGTATTTT.

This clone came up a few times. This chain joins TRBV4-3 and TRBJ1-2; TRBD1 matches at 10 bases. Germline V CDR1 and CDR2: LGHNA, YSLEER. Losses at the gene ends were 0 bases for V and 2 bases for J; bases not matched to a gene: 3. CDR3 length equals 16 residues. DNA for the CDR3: TGCGCCAGCAGCCAAGATTGGGACAGGGGAAACTATGGCTACACCTTC. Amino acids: CASSQDWDRGNYGYTF.

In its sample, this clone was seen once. CDR3 sequence: CATSPMAQGYYGYTF. Here the CDR3 DNA reads TGTGCCACCAGCCCAATGGCTCAGGGATACTATGGCTACACCTTC. V gene TRBV15 combines with J gene TRBJ1-2, with D maybe TRBD1 (5 bases). This CDR3 contains 15 residues. Germline V gene lookup returns CDR1 LNHNV and CDR2 YYDKDF (reference sequence). V lost 5 bases to trimming and J lost 3 bases, with 16 bases between them.

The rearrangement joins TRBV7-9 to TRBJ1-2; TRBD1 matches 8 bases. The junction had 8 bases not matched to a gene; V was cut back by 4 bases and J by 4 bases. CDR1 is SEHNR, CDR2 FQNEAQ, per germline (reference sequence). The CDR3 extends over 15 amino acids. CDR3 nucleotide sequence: TGTGCCAGCAGCTCGTACAGGGGGGAGGTCTATGGCTACACCTTC. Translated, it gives CASSSYRGEVYGYTF.

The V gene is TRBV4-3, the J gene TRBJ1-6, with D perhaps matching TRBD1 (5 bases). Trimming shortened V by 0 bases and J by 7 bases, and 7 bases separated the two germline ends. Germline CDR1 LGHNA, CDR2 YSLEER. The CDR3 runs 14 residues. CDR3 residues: CASSQEGGNSPLHF. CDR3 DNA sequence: TGCGCCAGCAGCCAAGAGGGGGGGAATTCACCCCTCCACTTT.

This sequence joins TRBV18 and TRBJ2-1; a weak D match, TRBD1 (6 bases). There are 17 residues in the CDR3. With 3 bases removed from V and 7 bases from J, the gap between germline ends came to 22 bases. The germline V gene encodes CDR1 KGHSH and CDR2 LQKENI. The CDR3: CASSPTPSPQGANEQFF. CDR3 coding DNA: TGTGCCAGCTCACCCACCCCGTCCCCACAGGGTGCGAATGAGCAGTTCTTC.

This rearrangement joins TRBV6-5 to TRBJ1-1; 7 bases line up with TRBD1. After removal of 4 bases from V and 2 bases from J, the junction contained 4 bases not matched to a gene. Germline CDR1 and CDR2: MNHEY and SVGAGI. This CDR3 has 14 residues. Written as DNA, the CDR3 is TGTGCCAGCAGTTCCAGACAGGGAAACACTGAAGCTTTCTTT. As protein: CASSSRQGNTEAFF.